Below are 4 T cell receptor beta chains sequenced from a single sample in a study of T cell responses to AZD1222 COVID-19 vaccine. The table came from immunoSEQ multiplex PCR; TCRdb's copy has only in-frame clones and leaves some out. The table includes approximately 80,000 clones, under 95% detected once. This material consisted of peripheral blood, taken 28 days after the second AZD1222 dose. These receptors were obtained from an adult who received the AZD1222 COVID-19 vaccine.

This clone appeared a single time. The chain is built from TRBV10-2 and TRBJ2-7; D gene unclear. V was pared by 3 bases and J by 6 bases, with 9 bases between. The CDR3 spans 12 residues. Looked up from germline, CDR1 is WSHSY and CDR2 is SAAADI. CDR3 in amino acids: CASSDWAAEQYF. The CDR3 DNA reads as TGCGCCAGCAGTGATTGGGCGGCCGAGCAGTACTTC.

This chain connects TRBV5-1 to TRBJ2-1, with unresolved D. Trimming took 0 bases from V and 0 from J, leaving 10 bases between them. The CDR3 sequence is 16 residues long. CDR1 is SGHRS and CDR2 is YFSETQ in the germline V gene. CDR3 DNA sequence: TGCGCCAGCAGCTTGGTGGCTGCCAGCTCCTACAATGAGCAGTTCTTC. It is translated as CASSLVAASSYNEQFF.

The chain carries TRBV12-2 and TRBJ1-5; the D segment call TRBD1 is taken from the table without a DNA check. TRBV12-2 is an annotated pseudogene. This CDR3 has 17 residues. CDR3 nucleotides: TGTGCAAGTCGCTTAGCCCGTCAGGGGGCCGGCAATCAGCCCCAGCATTTT. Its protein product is CASRLARQGAGNQPQHF.

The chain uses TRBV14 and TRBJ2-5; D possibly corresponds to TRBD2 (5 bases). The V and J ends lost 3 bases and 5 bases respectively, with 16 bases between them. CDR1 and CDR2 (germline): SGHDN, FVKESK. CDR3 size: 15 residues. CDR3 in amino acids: CASSQFVANPETQYF. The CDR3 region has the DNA TGTGCCAGCAGCCAGTTTGTAGCGAACCCCGAGACCCAGTACTTC.